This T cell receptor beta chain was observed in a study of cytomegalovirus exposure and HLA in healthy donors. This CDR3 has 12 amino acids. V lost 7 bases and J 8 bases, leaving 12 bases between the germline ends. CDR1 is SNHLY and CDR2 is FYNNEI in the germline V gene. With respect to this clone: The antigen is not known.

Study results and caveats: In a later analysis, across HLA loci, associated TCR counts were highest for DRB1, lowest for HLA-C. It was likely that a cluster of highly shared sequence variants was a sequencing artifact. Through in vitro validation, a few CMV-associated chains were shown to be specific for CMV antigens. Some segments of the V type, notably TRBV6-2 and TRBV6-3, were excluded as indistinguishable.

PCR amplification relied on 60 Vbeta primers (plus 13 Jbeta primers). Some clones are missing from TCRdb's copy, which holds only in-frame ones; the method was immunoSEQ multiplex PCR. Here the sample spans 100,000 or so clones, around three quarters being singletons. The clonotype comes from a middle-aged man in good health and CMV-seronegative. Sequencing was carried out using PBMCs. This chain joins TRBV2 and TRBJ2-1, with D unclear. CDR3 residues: CASNQEVHEQFF. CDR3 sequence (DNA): TGTGCCAGCAACCAGGAAGTCCATGAGCAGTTCTTC. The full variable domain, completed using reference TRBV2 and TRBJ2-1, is EPEVTQTPSHQVTQMGQEVILRCVPISNHLYFYWYRQILGQKVEFLVSFYNNEISEKSEIFDDQFSVERPDGSNFTLKIRSTKLEDSAMYFCASNQEVHEQFFGPGTRLTVL.